The 3 T cell receptor beta chains below come from one sample, sequenced in a study of cytomegalovirus exposure and HLA in healthy donors. PCR amplification relied on 60 Vbeta primers (plus 13 Jbeta primers). Sequenced by immunoSEQ multiplex PCR; TCRdb stores in-frame clones only, minus some. The sample yields 95,000 to 100,000 clones, under 80% seen once. Material: PBMCs. Receptor source: a human donor in good health.

The rearrangement joins TRBV5-1 to TRBJ2-2; the D gene is possibly TRBD1 (5 bases). The CDR3 contains 15 residues. Trimming shortened V by 4 bases and J by 2 bases, and 12 bases separated the two germline ends. The germline CDR1 and CDR2 sequences are SGHRS and YFSETQ. The CDR3 bases are TGCGCCAGCAGCCCGAGAGGACAAAACACCGGGGAGCTGTTTTTT. Translating gives CASSPRGQNTGELFF. The complete variable domain, with remaining parts taken from reference TRBV5-1 and TRBJ2-2, reads KAGVTQTPRYLIKTRGQQVTLSCSPISGHRSVSWYQQTPGQGLQFLFEYFSETQRNKGNFPGRFSGRQFSNSRSEMNVSTLELGDSALYLCASSPRGQNTGELFFGEGSRLTVL.

This chain links TRBV7-2 with TRBJ2-7; tentatively, D is TRBD2 (6 bases). Germline CDR1 is SGHTA and CDR2 is FQGNSA. V was clipped by 4 bases and J by 2 bases, with 12 bases between them. CDR3 length: 14 residues. The chain's CDR3 is CASSSLRETYEQYF. The CDR3 DNA reads as TGTGCCAGCAGCTCTTTACGGGAGACCTACGAGCAGTACTTC.

The chain recombines TRBV7-9 with TRBJ1-2, with 7 bases that match TRBD1. The V gene end was trimmed by 2 bases and the J gene end by 4 bases; junction bases not matched to a gene: 7. Germline CDR1 and CDR2: SEHNR and FQNEAQ (reference sequence). This CDR3 contains 15 residues. As DNA, the CDR3 is TGTGCCAGCAGCTTAAAAGGGGGCGAGGTCTATGGCTACACCTTC. Translation: CASSLKGGEVYGYTF.